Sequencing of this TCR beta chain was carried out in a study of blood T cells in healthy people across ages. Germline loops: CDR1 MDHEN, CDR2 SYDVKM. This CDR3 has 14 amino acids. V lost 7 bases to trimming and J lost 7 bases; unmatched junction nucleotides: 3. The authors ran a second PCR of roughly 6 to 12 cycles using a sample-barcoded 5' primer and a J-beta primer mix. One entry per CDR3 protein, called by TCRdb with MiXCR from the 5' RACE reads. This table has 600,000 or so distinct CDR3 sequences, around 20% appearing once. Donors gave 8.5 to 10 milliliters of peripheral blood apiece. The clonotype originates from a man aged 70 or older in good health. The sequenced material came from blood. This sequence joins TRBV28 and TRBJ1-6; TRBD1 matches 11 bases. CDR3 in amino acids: CASKGTGGNSPLHF. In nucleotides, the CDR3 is TGTGCCAGCAAGGGGACAGGGGGAAATTCACCCCTCCACTTT.